A selection of T cell receptor beta chains follows, all from one sample in a study of blood T cell repertoires in COVID-19. Profiling relied on immunoSEQ multiplex PCR, and the TCRdb table lists in-frame clones only, not all of them. The sample has about 180,000 clones; roughly nine tenths are singletons. What was sequenced was peripheral blood. The source is a man between 70 and 80 years old with active or convalescent COVID-19. CDR3s include the opening cysteine and the closing phenylalanine or tryptophan. A D gene is named only where the DNA matches it firmly.

>15|TRBV30|.
CAWSVLRLGFYGYTF
>17|TRBV7-2|.
CASSLGPATRGSYEQYF
>14|TRBV24-1|.
CATGQSRAGETQYF
>14|TRBV19|.
CASSIVGLNTEAFF
>15|TRBV24-1|.
CATSDPTGVGDTQYF
>14|TRBV15|TRBD2
CATSRNSGGETQYF
>14|TRBV2|.
CASRWFGTNEKLFF
>14|TRBV11-2|TRBD1
CASSLNRGTGELFF
>14|TRBV7-9|.
CASSFKGVGDTQYF
>14|TRBV9|TRBD2
CASSPGLGVNEQFF
>15|TRBV7-8|TRBD1
CASSARQGRGTEAFF
>15|TRBV11-2|TRBD2
CASNPGRGGRETQYF
>17|TRBV20-1|TRBD1
CSASGPSSQGAAETQYF
>15|TRBV9|TRBD1
CASSAVGTGDYGYTF
>14|TRBV15|.
CATSRGGRGGPLHF
>15|TRBV9|TRBD1
CASSVGQGVGQPQHF
>16|TRBV11-2|.
CASSRSRVDYNSPLHF
>14|TRBV5-6|TRBD1
CASSLDRGLVEAFF
>13|TRBV27|TRBD1
CASKGQGNYEQYF
>14|TRBV2|.
CASKKGSSNQPQHF
>13|TRBV7-9|.
CASSLDRAGGYTF
>13|TRBV7-9|.
CASSLRYSEKLFF
>14|TRBV27|.
CASSSLLLSREQFF
>16|TRBV11-2|.
CASSLDRGQSYNEQFF
>15|TRBV24-1|.
CATSEGGMGMQPQHF
>14|TRBV2|TRBD1
CASSTGQGPQPQHF
>14|TRBV27|TRBD1
CASSTPRQGDGYTF
>15|TRBV27|TRBD1
CASSLSGTVYNEQFF
>15|TRBV7-9|TRBD1
CASSAGDRGTYEQYF
>15|TRBV5-1|TRBD1
CASSLPGQPASGYTF
>16|TRBV5-1|TRBD1
CASSLGTGDYNSPLHF
>15|TRBV14|TRBD1
CASSPPDRVRDEQFF
>16|TRBV19|TRBD1
CASSPERQGANYGYTF
>14|TRBV7-9|TRBD2
CASSLEWGLGKQYF
>14|TRBV10-3|.
CAIRADRSGNTIYF
>14|TRBV30|.
CAWITRGMSDTQYF
>13|TRBV30|.
CAWNLRGGTPQHF
>15|TRBV19|TRBD1
CASSDRGLSNYGYTF
>16|TRBV10-1|.
CASSESRGSYSYEQYF
>13|TRBV12-3/TRBV12-4|.
CASSFDRNQPQHF
>13|TRBV7-2|.
CASSGLMNTEAFF
>15|TRBV27|.
CASSLRGGRNQPQHF
>16|TRBV7-2|TRBD2
CASSLDGTSGSNEQFF
>18|TRBV18|TRBD1
CASSPGDRQGLRNSPLHF
>14|TRBV29-1|TRBD1
CSGGQGGRNQPQHF
>11|TRBV29-1|TRBD2
CSVQRGYEQYF
>13|TRBV28|TRBD1
CATRQGLWETQYF
>15|TRBV7-9|.
CASSTGTYSGNTIYF
>15|TRBV6-2/TRBV6-3|TRBD1
CASSWTGWGTGELFF
>15|TRBV7-9|.
CASSLDAGRSYEQYF
>13|TRBV27|TRBD1
CASSLSGTGASYF
>15|TRBV11-2|.
CASSSSTGGVEKLFF
>18|TRBV19|.
CAYPTSEGGAITYNEQFF